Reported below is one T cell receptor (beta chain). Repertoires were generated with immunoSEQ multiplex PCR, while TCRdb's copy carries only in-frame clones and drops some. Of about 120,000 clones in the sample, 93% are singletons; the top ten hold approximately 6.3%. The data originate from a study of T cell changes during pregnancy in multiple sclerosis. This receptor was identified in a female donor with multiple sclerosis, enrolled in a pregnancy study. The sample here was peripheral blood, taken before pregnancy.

Here the CDR3 reads CASRGLAGPRSYEQYF. CDR3 nucleotide sequence: TGTGCCAGCAGAGGACTAGCGGGGCCCCGCTCCTACGAGCAGTACTTC. The genes are TRBV2 and TRBJ2-7; 12 positions match TRBD2. The CDR3 extends over 16 amino acids. Germline trimming cut 6 bases from V and 0 bases from J; bases unmatched to any gene: 6. Germline-derived CDR1 and CDR2 are SNHLY and FYNNEI.